The entry that follows covers one T cell receptor beta chain sequence. Its antigen remains unidentified. People who had autoimmune disease history or systemic immunosuppression were excluded. These data come from a study of OX40 agonist ivuxolimab in advanced cancers. This CDR3 is built from 21 residues. V was pared by 4 bases and J by 0 bases, with 18 bases of the junction left unmatched. Germline V gene sequence: CDR1 LGHNT, CDR2 FRNRAP. TCRdb's table, derived via immunoSEQ multiplex PCR, lists solely in-frame clones and lacks some. The sample shows roughly 70,000 clones, approximately 83% of them seen only once. Study-level results: There were, on average, more expanded clones in CD8+ T cells than in CD4+. At doses 0.1 to 3.0 mg/kg, CD4+ and CD8+ clones expanded.

Sequencing was performed on CD4+ or CD8+ T cells sorted from blood, taken in a trial of the OX40 agonist ivuxolimab. V and J are TRBV12-5 and TRBJ2-4; 10 nucleotides agree with TRBD2. This sequence was found in an adult with an advanced solid tumor such as melanoma, head and neck, liver or kidney cancer. CDR3 in amino acids: CASGSVAGGHLPFLAKNIQYF. The CDR3 nucleotides read TGTGCTAGTGGTTCTGTAGCGGGGGGCCATCTCCCTTTTCTAGCCAAAAACATTCAGTACTTC.